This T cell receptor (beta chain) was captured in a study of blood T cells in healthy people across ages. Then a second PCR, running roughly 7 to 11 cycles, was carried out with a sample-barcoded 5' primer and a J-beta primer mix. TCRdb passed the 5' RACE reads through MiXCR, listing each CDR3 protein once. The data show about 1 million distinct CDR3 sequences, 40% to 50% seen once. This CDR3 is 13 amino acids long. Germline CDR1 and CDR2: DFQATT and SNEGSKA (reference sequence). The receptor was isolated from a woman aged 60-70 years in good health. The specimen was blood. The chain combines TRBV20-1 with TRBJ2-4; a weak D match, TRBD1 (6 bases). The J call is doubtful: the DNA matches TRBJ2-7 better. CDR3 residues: CSASVLQGSEQYF. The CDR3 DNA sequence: TGCAGTGCTAGCGTACTTCAGGGGTCCGAGCAGTACTTC.